This T cell receptor (beta chain) is from a study of shared clonotypes between healthy human individuals (dated by TCRdb to 2020 to 2021). A note on the overall study: The cohort comprised a couple of women and a few men aged 18 to 49 years. For each donor, three plates each were used for CD4 naive and CD4 memory, two plates were used for CD8 naive, and one plate was used for CD8 memory. To estimate repertoire size and how much clonotype sharing occurs between individuals, the study deeply sequenced the blood TCR repertoires of five healthy adults. To increase sequencing depth and limit assay-specific biases, TCR repertoire library preparation and sequencing were carried out by different laboratories using diverse techniques. Between about 0.85 and 10 billion PBMCs per donor were obtained by leukapheresis. The paper as a whole reports these results and caveats: Compared with non-shared clonotypes, the clonotypes found in all four sorted-subset donors had higher generation probabilities. Pairwise subsampling indicated that sequencing depth was expected to affect the degree of clonotype sharing among donors. The small number of donors limited the genetic and exposure-history diversity represented. Sampling was limited to blood, and TCR repertoires in tissue likely differ from TCR repertoires in blood. Sharing across several donors was observed for approximately 5% of naive CD4, under 4% of naive CD8, 2.3% of memory CD4, and over 0.3% of memory CD8 clonotypes. Incomplete sequencing was indicated by rarefaction of sorted-subset datasets, despite the large sequencing depth. Estimated clonotype richness was generally larger for naive than for memory subsets.

Using the deep immunoSEQ assay, TCR CDR3 regions were amplified from genomic DNA by multiplex PCR. For each cell subset, the extracted genomic DNA was distributed evenly across all wells of several immunoSEQ 96-well plates, and each plate served as one replicate. Each replicate PCR for sorted subsets received roughly 0.2 ug genomic DNA, equal to about 30,000 T cell genomes. Purified libraries were measured with a Qubit 3.0 fluorometer, size-checked on a Bioanalyzer 2100, and measured again with the KAPA Library Quantification kit. Each immunoSEQ 96-well plate was sequenced on its own single-read 150-cycle Illumina NextSeq 550 flow cell. Under the source paper's analysis protocol: Because the immunoSEQ output included only junctional sequences and no quality scores, the filtering could not be the same as the filtering used for full-length reads. Sequences were annotated with PyIR, a Python wrapper for IgBLAST v1.9, and V/J genes and CDR3 were assigned using IMGT germline references. Reads were removed for weak V/J assignments (E-value above 1e-6), missing CDR3, stop codons, out-of-frame junctions, or ambiguous translated residues. V3J clonotypes were defined by identical inferred V gene, J gene, and CDR3 amino acid sequence. Percentage overlap between repertoires was calculated by dividing the number of shared unique clonotypes by the size of the smaller repertoire. Repertoire richness was assessed with RTK rarefaction, the Chao1 estimator, and Recon v2.1 estimates of unobserved clonotypes. OLGA was used to compute generation probabilities for all TCRbeta clonotypes that the gDNA method yielded from several donors. TCRdb provides this immuneACCESS table in a form limited to in-frame rearrangements. Some clones are lacking; in checked studies, under half of them reflect an unresolved V gene, and why the rest are absent is not known. V and J calls and clone size are those listed in that table; D and trimming were worked out from the DNA. This sample is represented by around 1.6 million clones; about 98% of them were singletons. The ten largest clones represent about 0.4% of the sample.

Notes on this clone: Its specific antigen is unknown. No much larger clonotype is one base removed from it; base qualities were not supplied.

The V and J ends are trimmed by 0 bases and 7 bases, leaving 13 bases between them. From its cysteine to its phenylalanine, the CDR3 spans 14 amino acids. Here the CDR3 DNA is all that survives: 42 bases in frame from base 1. The CDR1 and CDR2 encoded by the germline V gene are SNHLY and FYNNEI. Healthy HIV-negative adults with no recently reported acute infections or vaccinations were included as donors. Every donor was a Caucasian adult living in Nashville, Tennessee, USA. Magnetic negative selection was used to enrich CD4+ T cells, after which naive cells were positively selected on CD45RA and the negative fraction became the memory subset. Blood was obtained by leukapheresis, after which PBMCs were separated by Ficoll-Histopaque density gradient centrifugation and cryopreserved in liquid nitrogen vapor phase. Purity and quantity of every magnetically sorted T cell population were checked by analytical flow cytometry. Each sorted fraction had its genomic DNA isolated and then quantified by UV absorbance on a Nanodrop 2000c.

The sequencing sample was made of naive CD4+ T cells sorted from blood. The intended sense of this specimen's cell subset or site label: CD45RA+ positively selected. This sequence uses TRBV2 and TRBJ2-7; the D gene is possibly TRBD2, with 5 bases matching. The clonotype originates from a man aged 25-45 years in good health. This receptor has the CDR3 CASSEAYGSGEQYF. The DNA is TGTGCCAGCAGTGAAGCCTACGGCTCGGGGGAGCAGTACTTC.